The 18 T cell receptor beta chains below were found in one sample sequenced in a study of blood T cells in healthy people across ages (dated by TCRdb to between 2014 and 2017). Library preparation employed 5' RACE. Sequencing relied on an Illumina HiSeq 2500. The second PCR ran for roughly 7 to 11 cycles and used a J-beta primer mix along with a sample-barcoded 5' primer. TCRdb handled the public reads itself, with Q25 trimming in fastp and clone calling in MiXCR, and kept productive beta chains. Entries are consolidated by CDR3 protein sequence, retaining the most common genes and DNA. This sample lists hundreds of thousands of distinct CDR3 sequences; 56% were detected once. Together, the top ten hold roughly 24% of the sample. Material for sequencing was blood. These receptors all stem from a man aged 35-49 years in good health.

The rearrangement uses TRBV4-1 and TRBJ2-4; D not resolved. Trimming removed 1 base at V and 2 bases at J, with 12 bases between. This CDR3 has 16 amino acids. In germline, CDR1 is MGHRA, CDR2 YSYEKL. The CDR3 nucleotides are TGCGCCAGCAGCCAAGGGACCGTACCAACCAAAAACATTCAGTACTTC. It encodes CASSQGTVPTKNIQYF.

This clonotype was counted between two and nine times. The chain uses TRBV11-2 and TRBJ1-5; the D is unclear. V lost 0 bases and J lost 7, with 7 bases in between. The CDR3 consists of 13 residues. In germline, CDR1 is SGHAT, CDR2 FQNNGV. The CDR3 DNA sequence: TGTGCCAGCAGCTTAGATTCCATACAGCCCCAGCATTTT. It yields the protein CASSLDSIQPQHF.

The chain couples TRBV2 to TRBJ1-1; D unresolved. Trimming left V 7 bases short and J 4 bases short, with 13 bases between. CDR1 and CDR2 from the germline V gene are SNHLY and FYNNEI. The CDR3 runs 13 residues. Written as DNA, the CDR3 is TGTGCCAGCAATGTAGGACGGGGCACTGAAGCTTTCTTT. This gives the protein CASNVGRGTEAFF.

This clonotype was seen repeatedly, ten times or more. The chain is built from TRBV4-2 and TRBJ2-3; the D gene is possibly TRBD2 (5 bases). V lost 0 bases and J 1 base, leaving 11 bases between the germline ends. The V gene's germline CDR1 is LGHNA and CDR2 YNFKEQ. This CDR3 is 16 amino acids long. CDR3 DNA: TGTGCCAGCAGCCAAGAGGTAGCGCCCCGCACAGATACGCAGTATTTT. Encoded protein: CASSQEVAPRTDTQYF.

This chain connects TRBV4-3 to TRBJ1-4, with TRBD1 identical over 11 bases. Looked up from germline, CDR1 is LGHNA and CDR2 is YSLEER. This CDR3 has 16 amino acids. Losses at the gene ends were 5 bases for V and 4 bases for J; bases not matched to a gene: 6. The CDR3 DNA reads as TGCGCCAGCAGCTTGACCGGGACAGGGGGTAATGAAAAACTGTTTTTT. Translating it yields CASSLTGTGGNEKLFF.

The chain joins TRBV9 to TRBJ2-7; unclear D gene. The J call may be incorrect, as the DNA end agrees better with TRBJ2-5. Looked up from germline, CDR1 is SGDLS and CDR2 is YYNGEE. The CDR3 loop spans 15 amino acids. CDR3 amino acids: CASSVGPDLSETQYF. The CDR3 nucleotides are TGTGCCAGCAGCGTAGGTCCAGACCTGAGCGAGACCCAGTACTTC.

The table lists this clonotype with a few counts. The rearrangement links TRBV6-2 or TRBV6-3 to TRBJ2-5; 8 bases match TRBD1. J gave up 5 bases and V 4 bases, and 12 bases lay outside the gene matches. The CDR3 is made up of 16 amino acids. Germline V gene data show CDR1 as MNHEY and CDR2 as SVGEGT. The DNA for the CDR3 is TGTGCCAGCAGTTCCCCCCGAAGACAGGGGAAGGAGACCCAGTACTTC. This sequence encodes CASSSPRRQGKETQYF.

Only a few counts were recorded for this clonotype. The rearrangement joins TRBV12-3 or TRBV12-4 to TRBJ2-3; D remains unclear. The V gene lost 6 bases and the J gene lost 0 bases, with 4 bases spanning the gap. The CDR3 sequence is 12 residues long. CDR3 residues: CASRQSTDTQYF. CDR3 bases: TGTGCCAGCAGACAAAGCACAGATACGCAGTATTTT.

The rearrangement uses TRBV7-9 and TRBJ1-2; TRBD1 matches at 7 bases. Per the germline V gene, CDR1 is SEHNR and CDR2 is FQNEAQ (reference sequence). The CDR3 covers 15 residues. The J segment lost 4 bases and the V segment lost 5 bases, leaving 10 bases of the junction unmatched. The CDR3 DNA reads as TGTGCCAGCAGCCCGGGACAGAGGGGTTTCTATGGCTACACCTTC. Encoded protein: CASSPGQRGFYGYTF. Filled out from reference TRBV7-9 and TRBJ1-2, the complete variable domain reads DTGVSQNPRHKITKRGQNVTFRCDPISEHNRLYWYRQTLGQGPEFLTYFQNEAQLEKSRLLSDRFSAERPKGSFSTLEIQRTEQGDSAMYLCASSPGQRGFYGYTFGSGTRLTVV.

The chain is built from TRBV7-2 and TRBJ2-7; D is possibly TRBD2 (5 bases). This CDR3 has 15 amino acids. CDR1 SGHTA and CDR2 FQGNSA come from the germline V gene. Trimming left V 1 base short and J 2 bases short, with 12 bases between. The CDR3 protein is CASSLESGETYEQYF. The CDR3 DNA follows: TGTGCCAGCAGCTTAGAGTCTGGGGAGACCTACGAGCAGTACTTC.

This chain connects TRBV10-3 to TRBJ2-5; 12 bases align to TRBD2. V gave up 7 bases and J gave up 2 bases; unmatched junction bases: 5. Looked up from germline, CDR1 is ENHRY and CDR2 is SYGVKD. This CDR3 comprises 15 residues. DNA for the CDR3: TGTGCCATCAAAAGGCTAGCGGGAGGGCAAGAGACCCAGTACTTC. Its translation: CAIKRLAGGQETQYF.

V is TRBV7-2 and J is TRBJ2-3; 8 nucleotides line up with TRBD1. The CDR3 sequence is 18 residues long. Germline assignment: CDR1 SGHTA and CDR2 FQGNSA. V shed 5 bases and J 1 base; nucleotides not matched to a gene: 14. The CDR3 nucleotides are TGTGCCAGCAGCCAGACCGTCGACAGGGGAGTTGGCACAGATACGCAGTATTTT. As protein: CASSQTVDRGVGTDTQYF.

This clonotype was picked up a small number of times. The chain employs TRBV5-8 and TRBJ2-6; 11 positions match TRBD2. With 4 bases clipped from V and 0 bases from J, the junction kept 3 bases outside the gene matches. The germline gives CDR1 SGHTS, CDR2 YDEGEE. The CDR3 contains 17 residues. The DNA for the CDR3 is TGTGCCAGCAGCCGACTAGCGGGAAACTCTGGGGCCAACGTCCTGACTTTC. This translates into CASSRLAGNSGANVLTF.

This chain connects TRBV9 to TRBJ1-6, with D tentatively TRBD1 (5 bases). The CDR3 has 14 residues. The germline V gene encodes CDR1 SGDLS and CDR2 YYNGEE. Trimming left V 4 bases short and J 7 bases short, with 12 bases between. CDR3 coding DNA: TGTGCCAGCAGCACCAGGGCGGAGAATTCACCCCTCCACTTT. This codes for CASSTRAENSPLHF.

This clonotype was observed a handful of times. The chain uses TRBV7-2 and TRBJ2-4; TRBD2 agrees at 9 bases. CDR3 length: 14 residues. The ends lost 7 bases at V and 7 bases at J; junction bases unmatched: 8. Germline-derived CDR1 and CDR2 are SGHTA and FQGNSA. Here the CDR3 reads CASTSGLAPNIQYF. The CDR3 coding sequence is TGTGCCAGCACCTCGGGACTAGCTCCCAACATTCAGTACTTC.

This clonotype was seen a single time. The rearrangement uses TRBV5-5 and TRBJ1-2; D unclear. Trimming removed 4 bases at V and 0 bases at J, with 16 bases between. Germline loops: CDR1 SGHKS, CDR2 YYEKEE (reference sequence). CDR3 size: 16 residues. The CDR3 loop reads CASSPSESPANYGYTF. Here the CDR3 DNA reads TGTGCCAGCAGCCCCTCTGAGAGTCCAGCTAACTATGGCTACACCTTC.

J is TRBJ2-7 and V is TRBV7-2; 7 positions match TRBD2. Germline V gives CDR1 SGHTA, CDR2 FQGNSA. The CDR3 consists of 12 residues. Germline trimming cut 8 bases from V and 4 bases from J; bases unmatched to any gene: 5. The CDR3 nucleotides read TGTGCCAGCCAAGGGAGGGAGTACGAGCAGTACTTC. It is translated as CASQGREYEQYF.

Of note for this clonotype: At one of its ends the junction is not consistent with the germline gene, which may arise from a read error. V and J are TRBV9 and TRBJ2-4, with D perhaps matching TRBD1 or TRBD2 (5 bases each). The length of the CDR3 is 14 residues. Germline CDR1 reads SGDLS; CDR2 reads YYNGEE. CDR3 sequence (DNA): TGTGCCAGCAGCGTAGGAGGGACCAAAAACATTCGGTACTTC. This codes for CASSVGGTKNIRYF.